The 7 T cell receptor beta chains listed next were all sequenced from one sample in a study of CD8 T cells in ankylosing spondylitis. TCRdb analysed the 5' RACE reads with MiXCR anew, one entry per CDR3 protein. Among approximately 100,000 distinct CDR3 sequences listed, 8% to 10% were seen once. Sequenced: blood, either unsorted or a sorted T cell fraction (not recorded which). The receptors stem from a male donor with ankylosing spondylitis or in good health (not recorded which).

This clonotype appeared many times. The rearrangement uses TRBV20-1 and TRBJ2-3; 8 nucleotides match TRBD2. Germline lookup yields CDR1 DFQATT and CDR2 SNEGSKA (reference sequence). V was clipped by 0 bases and J by 0 bases; unmatched bases: 8. This CDR3 has 17 residues. The CDR3: CSARDSSGSLSTDTQYF. CDR3 nucleotides: TGCAGTGCTAGAGATTCTAGCGGGTCCTTGAGCACAGATACGCAGTATTTT.

There are many counts of this clonotype. The chain is built from TRBV7-2 and TRBJ2-7; no reliable D call. V was shortened by 0 bases and J by 0 bases, with 12 bases between the two germline ends. Per germline, CDR1 SGHTA and CDR2 FQGNSA. The CDR3 runs 16 residues. DNA of the CDR3: TGTGCCAGCAGCTTAGCGGACCTCGAATACTCCTACGAGCAGTACTTC. Its protein is CASSLADLEYSYEQYF.

This clonotype was counted ten times or more. V usage is TRBV12-3 or TRBV12-4 and J usage is TRBJ2-3; D tentatively fits TRBD1 or TRBD2 (5 bases each). The length of the CDR3 is 20 residues. Deletions cut 7 bases from V and 0 bases from J, with 29 bases between. The DNA of the CDR3 is TGTGCCAGCATTAGTTTGTTCCAGGAATCCGGGACGCCTAGCACAGATACGCAGTATTTT. Protein product: CASISLFQESGTPSTDTQYF.

There are many counts of this clonotype. This chain uses TRBV6-2 or TRBV6-3 with TRBJ2-7; TRBD1 might be the D (6 bases). The V and J ends lost 5 bases and 4 bases respectively, with 15 bases between them. Germline V gives CDR1 MNHEY, CDR2 SVGEGT. This CDR3 is built from 14 residues. The CDR3 nucleotides read TGTGCCAGCAGTCGACAGATCAGGGGTTACGAGCAGTACTTC. Amino acid sequence: CASSRQIRGYEQYF.

This clonotype came up many times. The chain combines TRBV21-1 with TRBJ2-7; the DNA was not used to check the table's D call, TRBD2. TRBV21-1 constitutes a pseudogene. This CDR3 is built from 16 residues. The CDR3 loop is CASSKGCLAGAYEQYF. In nucleotides, the CDR3 is TGTGCCAGCAGCAAAGGATGCCTAGCGGGCGCCTACGAGCAGTACTTC.

This clonotype was counted only a few times. CDR3 in amino acids: CSALGRAQETQYF. The CDR3 DNA is TGCAGCGCCCTAGGCAGGGCCCAAGAGACCCAGTACTTC. The V and J genes are TRBV29-1 and TRBJ2-5, with D tentatively TRBD1 (5 bases). Germline-derived CDR1 and CDR2 are SQVTM and ANQGSEA. CDR3 length equals 13 residues. Trimming took 7 bases from V and 1 from J, leaving 13 bases between them.

This clonotype appeared many times. The chain links TRBV5-1 to TRBJ2-6; 7 nucleotides match TRBD1. J was trimmed by 1 base and V by 4 bases; bases with no gene match: 11. The CDR3 is 18 amino acids. Germline CDR1 reads SGHRS; CDR2 reads YFSETQ. The CDR3 DNA sequence: TGCGCCAGCAGCACAACCAGGGGGTTCAGTTCTGGGGCCAACGTCCTGACTTTC. Its translation is CASSTTRGFSSGANVLTF.